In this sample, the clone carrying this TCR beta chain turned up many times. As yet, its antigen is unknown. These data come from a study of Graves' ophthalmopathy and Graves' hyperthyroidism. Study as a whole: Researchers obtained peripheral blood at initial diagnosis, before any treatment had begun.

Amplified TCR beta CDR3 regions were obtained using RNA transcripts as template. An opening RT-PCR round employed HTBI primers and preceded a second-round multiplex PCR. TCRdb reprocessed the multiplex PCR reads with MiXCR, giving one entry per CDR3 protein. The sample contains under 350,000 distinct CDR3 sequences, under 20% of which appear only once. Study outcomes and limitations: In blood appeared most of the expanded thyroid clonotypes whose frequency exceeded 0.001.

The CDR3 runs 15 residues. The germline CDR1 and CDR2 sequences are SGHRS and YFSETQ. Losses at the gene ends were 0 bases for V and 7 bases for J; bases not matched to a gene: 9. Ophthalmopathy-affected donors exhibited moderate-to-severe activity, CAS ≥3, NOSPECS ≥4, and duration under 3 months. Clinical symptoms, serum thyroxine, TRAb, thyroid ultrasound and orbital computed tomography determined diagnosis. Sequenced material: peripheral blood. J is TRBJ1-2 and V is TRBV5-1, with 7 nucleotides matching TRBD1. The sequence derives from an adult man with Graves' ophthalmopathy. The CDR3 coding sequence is TGCGCCAGCAGCTTGGATCAGGGGGGGGCTTCTGGCTACACCTTC. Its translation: CASSLDQGGASGYTF.